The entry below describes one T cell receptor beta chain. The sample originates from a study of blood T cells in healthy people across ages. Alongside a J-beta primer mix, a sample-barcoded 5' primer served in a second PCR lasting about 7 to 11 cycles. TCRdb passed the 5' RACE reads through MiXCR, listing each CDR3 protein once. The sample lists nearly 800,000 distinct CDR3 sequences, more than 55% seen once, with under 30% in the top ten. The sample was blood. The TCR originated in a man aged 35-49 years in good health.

This CDR3 reads CASSLAPGQRYGYTF. The DNA of the CDR3 is TGCGCCAGCAGCTTGGCCCCGGGACAGAGATATGGCTACACCTTC. The V call is TRBV5-1, the J call TRBJ1-2, with 7 nucleotides matching TRBD1. V trimming: 0 bases; J trimming: 5 bases; junction bases outside the gene matches: 7. From germline, CDR1 is SGHRS and CDR2 YFSETQ. CDR3 length: 15 residues.